These 12 T cell receptor beta chains originate from one sample sequenced in a study of OX40 agonist ivuxolimab in advanced cancers. Libraries were prepared by immunoSEQ multiplex PCR; TCRdb keeps only in-frame clonotypes and omits some of them. Among roughly 56,000 clones listed, 70% to 90% were seen once. Sequenced here: CD4+ or CD8+ T cells sorted from blood, sampled in a trial of the OX40 agonist ivuxolimab. The receptors stem from an adult with an advanced solid tumor such as melanoma, head and neck, liver or kidney cancer.

The DNA of the CDR3 is TGCGCCAGCAGCCCCGGTGGCACAGATACGCAGTATTTT. As protein: CASSPGGTDTQYF. The rearrangement links TRBV5-1 to TRBJ2-3; no clear D gene. The CDR3 length is 13 residues. The V and J ends lost 4 bases and 1 base respectively, with 7 bases between them. The V gene's germline CDR1 is SGHRS and CDR2 YFSETQ.

This chain uses TRBV5-1 with TRBJ2-7, with 8 bases matching TRBD1. CDR1 and CDR2 (germline): SGHRS, YFSETQ. V gave up 4 bases and J gave up 4 bases; unmatched junction bases: 10. The CDR3 loop spans 15 amino acids. The CDR3 spells CASSPWTGFGYEQYF. CDR3 DNA: TGCGCCAGCAGCCCATGGACAGGGTTCGGGTACGAGCAGTACTTC. The complete variable domain, with remaining parts taken from reference TRBV5-1 and TRBJ2-7, reads KAGVTQTPRYLIKTRGQQVTLSCSPISGHRSVSWYQQTPGQGLQFLFEYFSETQRNKGNFPGRFSGRQFSNSRSEMNVSTLELGDSALYLCASSPWTGFGYEQYFGPGTRLTVT.

The rearrangement links TRBV5-1 to TRBJ2-2; TRBD1 might be the D (5 bases). CDR3 length equals 14 residues. V was clipped by 2 bases and J by 6 bases, with 11 bases between them. CDR1 is SGHRS, CDR2 YFSETQ, per germline. For the CDR3, the DNA is TGCGCCAGCAGCTTCGGACAAACGGCCGGGGAGCTGTTTTTT. Translation gives CASSFGQTAGELFF.

This clone was found once. This chain joins TRBV4-1 and TRBJ2-5, with 15 bases fitting TRBD2. Trimming removed 0 bases from V and 6 bases from J; junction bases left unmatched: 5. Germline-derived CDR1 and CDR2 are MGHRA and YSYEKL. CDR3 size: 17 residues. The CDR3 DNA follows: TGCGCCAGCAGCCAAGACGGACTAGCGGGAGGGATACAGACCCAGTACTTC. Translation gives CASSQDGLAGGIQTQYF.

V usage is TRBV14 and J usage is TRBJ2-1; TRBD2 aligns across 10 bases. The V and J ends lost 5 bases and 5 bases, in that order; junction bases with no gene match: 9. Germline V gene lookup returns CDR1 SGHDN and CDR2 FVKESK. The CDR3 spans 16 residues. The CDR3 nucleotides are TGTGCCAGCAGCTCGGGACTAGCGTTACAAAACAATGAGCAGTTCTTC. Its protein is CASSSGLALQNNEQFF.

The CDR3 loop reads CASSLGWGQKHQPQHF. CDR3 DNA: TGTGCCAGCAGCTTGGGGTGGGGACAGAAACATCAGCCCCAGCATTTT. This chain uses TRBV5-6 with TRBJ1-5; 7 bases match TRBD1. Germline V gene lookup returns CDR1 SGHDT and CDR2 YYEEEE. The V and J ends lost 0 bases and 5 bases, in that order; junction bases with no gene match: 8. The CDR3 length is 16 residues.

The chain recombines TRBV6-4 with TRBJ1-1; the match to TRBD1 covers 9 bases. J lost 2 bases, V lost 3 bases, and 4 bases had no gene match. There are 15 residues in the CDR3. Germline values: CDR1 MRHNA, CDR2 SNTAGT. CDR3 nucleotides: TGTGCCAGCAGTGAGACAGGGGGTAGAAACACTGAAGCTTTCTTT. This gives the protein CASSETGGRNTEAFF.

The gene calls are TRBV6-1 and TRBJ2-2, with 7 bases matching TRBD2. The CDR3 length is 15 residues. With 1 base clipped from V and 4 bases from J, the junction kept 3 bases outside the gene matches. Germline CDR1 reads MNHNS; CDR2 reads SASEGT. CDR3 in amino acids: CASSEGGRVTGELFF. CDR3 nucleotides: TGTGCCAGCAGTGAAGGGGGGAGGGTCACCGGGGAGCTGTTTTTT.

The CDR3 region is CASSRVDSSVQPQHF. CDR3 nucleotides: TGTGCCAGTAGTAGGGTTGACAGCTCGGTTCAGCCCCAGCATTTT. The chain uses TRBV19 and TRBJ1-5, with a possible D match to TRBD1 (5 bases). The V and J ends lost 4 bases and 6 bases respectively, with 16 bases between them. CDR1 and CDR2 (germline): LNHDA, SQIVND (reference sequence). The CDR3 length is 15 residues.

J is TRBJ2-2 and V is TRBV5-1; D gene unclear. V was trimmed by 2 bases and J by 4 bases, leaving 6 bases between them. Germline V gives CDR1 SGHRS, CDR2 YFSETQ. There are 13 residues in the CDR3. This CDR3 reads CASSFLSTGELFF. CDR3 DNA sequence: TGCGCCAGCAGCTTTTTATCCACCGGGGAGCTGTTTTTT.

This sequence joins TRBV29-1 and TRBJ2-7, with 11 bases fitting TRBD2. Germline lookup yields CDR1 SQVTM and CDR2 ANQGSEA. The CDR3 totals 13 residues. Losses at the gene ends were 6 bases for V and 4 bases for J; bases not matched to a gene: 5. CDR3 DNA: TGCAGCGTGTTACTAGCGGGGGTATACGAGCAGTACTTC. It yields the protein CSVLLAGVYEQYF.

This rearrangement joins TRBV29-1 to TRBJ2-3; D unresolved. From germline, CDR1 is SQVTM and CDR2 ANQGSEA. CDR3 size: 12 residues. Between the trimmed V and J ends, which lost 1 base and 4 bases, there was a span of 6 bases. The CDR3 is CSVEVGADTQYF. The CDR3 DNA reads as TGCAGCGTTGAAGTTGGGGCAGATACGCAGTATTTT.